Shown below are 19 T cell receptor beta chains from a single sample sequenced in a study of CD8 T cells in ankylosing spondylitis. One entry per CDR3 protein, called by TCRdb with MiXCR from the 5' RACE reads. The top ten hold 25% to 30% of the sample, which has 150,000 or so distinct CDR3 sequences, about 9.9% seen once. Sequenced input: blood, either unsorted or a sorted T cell fraction (not recorded which). These receptors all stem from a male donor with ankylosing spondylitis or in good health (not recorded which).

This CDR3 is CTSSSWTSSTDTQYF. CDR3 coding DNA: TGTACCAGCAGCTCTTGGACTAGTAGCACAGATACGCAGTATTTT. The chain links TRBV7-2 to TRBJ2-3, with 7 bases matching TRBD2. The CDR3 runs 15 residues. Germline V gene data show CDR1 as SGHTA and CDR2 as FQGNSA. The J segment lost 0 bases and the V segment lost 4 bases, leaving 4 bases of the junction unmatched.

This clonotype was recorded many times. This chain's CDR3 is CASSLIRQGGGTEAFF. For the CDR3, the DNA is TGTGCCAGCAGTTTAATACGACAGGGAGGAGGGACTGAAGCTTTCTTT. The chain couples TRBV27 to TRBJ1-1; 7 nucleotides agree with TRBD1. Trimming at V came to 2 bases and at J to 5 bases, leaving 11 bases not matched to a gene. This CDR3 is built from 16 residues. The germline V gene encodes CDR1 MNHEY and CDR2 SMNVEV (reference sequence).

This clonotype occurred many times. CDR3 loop: CASSLSGDQPQHF. The CDR3 coding sequence is TGTGCCAGCAGTTTAAGCGGTGATCAGCCCCAGCATTTT. The gene calls are TRBV12-3 or TRBV12-4 and TRBJ1-5; no reliable D call. The CDR3 has 13 amino acids. Trimming took 2 bases from V and 5 from J, leaving 7 bases between them.

This clonotype has ten or more counts. The chain joins TRBV4-1 to TRBJ2-7, with D uncertain. Germline CDR1 is MGHRA and CDR2 is YSYEKL. The CDR3 has 14 residues. Trimming took 4 bases from V and 2 from J, leaving 12 bases between them. The CDR3 region is CASSPQEPTYEQYF. DNA of the CDR3: TGCGCCAGCAGCCCCCAAGAGCCGACCTACGAGCAGTACTTC.

This clonotype was counted ten times or more. V is TRBV5-1 and J is TRBJ2-1, with 10 bases aligning to TRBD1. The CDR3 has 16 amino acids. Germline trimming cut 3 bases from V and 10 bases from J; bases unmatched to any gene: 13. The germline V gene has CDR1 SGHRS and CDR2 YFSETQ. CDR3 bases: TGCGCCAGCAGCTCCCCCGGGACAGGGGCTTTGGGGGAGCAGTTCTTC. It is translated as CASSSPGTGALGEQFF.

This clonotype was counted ten times or more. DNA of the CDR3: TGCGCCAGCACACACAGGGAAAACACCTTC. It codes for CASTHRENTF. The chain has TRBV10-1 and TRBJ1-2; a weak D match, TRBD1 (6 bases). This CDR3 region has 10 residues. The germline CDR1 and CDR2 sequences are WNHNN and SYGVQD (reference sequence). V was shortened by 7 bases and J by 12 bases, with 12 bases between the two germline ends.

This clonotype was counted many times. The V and J genes are TRBV4-3 and TRBJ1-5; a possible D gene is TRBD1 (5 bases). Germline-derived CDR1 and CDR2 are LGHNA and YSLEER. The CDR3 covers 14 residues. Trimming stripped 1 base from V and 7 bases from J, with 11 bases between. CDR3 bases: TGCGCCAGCAGCCAAGTGACAGTAGCCCAGCCCCAGCATTTT. This sequence encodes CASSQVTVAQPQHF.

This clonotype came up a few times. This sequence joins TRBV29-1 and TRBJ2-3; TRBD2 might be the D (6 bases). CDR1 and CDR2 from the germline V gene are SQVTM and ANQGSEA. V gave up 4 bases and J gave up 1 base, with 9 bases separating them. CDR3 length equals 13 residues. CDR3 in amino acids: CSVVWGGTDTQYF. The CDR3 region has the DNA TGCAGCGTTGTTTGGGGGGGCACAGATACGCAGTATTTT.

This clonotype was recorded a few times. This sequence may be a read error, since a much larger clone differs from it by one base. This chain joins TRBV24-1 and TRBJ2-1, with D maybe TRBD1 (5 bases). This CDR3 is 16 amino acids long. Germline V gene data show CDR1 as KGHDR and CDR2 as SFDVKD. The CDR3 is CVTSDRIGGQGNEQFF. CDR3 bases: TGTGTCACCAGTGATCGAATAGGCGGACAAGGTAATGAGCAGTTCTTC.

Note on this clonotype: This sequence may be a read error, since a much larger clone differs from it by one base. The genes are TRBV5-6 and TRBJ1-1; no definite D call. This CDR3 region has 14 residues. The V gene's germline CDR1 is SGHDT and CDR2 YYEEEE. The DNA for the CDR3 is TGTGCCAGCAACTTGTACGGTGTCCCTAGCGGAGCTTTCTTT. Its translation: CASNLYGVPSGAFF.

This clonotype was counted ten times or more. The chain is built from TRBV20-1 and TRBJ2-2, with D possibly being TRBD1 (5 bases). V was clipped by 0 bases and J by 1 base, with 21 bases between them. This CDR3 region has 19 residues. Germline V gives CDR1 DFQATT, CDR2 SNEGSKA (reference sequence). In DNA form, the CDR3 reads TGCAGTGCTAGAGAGACTGGGCCTAAGACAGAGATGAACACCGGGGAGCTGTTTTTT. Residues: CSARETGPKTEMNTGELFF.

This clonotype was detected ten times or more. The chain is built from TRBV5-1 and TRBJ1-1; 11 bases agree with TRBD1. Germline V gives CDR1 SGHRS, CDR2 YFSETQ. The V and J ends lost 1 base and 3 bases, in that order; junction bases with no gene match: 5. The CDR3 has 16 residues. CDR3 sequence: CASSLRTGGADTEAFF. For the CDR3, the DNA is TGCGCCAGCAGCTTGCGGACAGGGGGCGCGGACACTGAAGCTTTCTTT.

This clonotype has ten or more counts. V is TRBV12-3 or TRBV12-4 and J is TRBJ2-1, with TRBD1 identical over 7 bases. With 6 bases clipped from V and 8 bases from J, the junction kept 13 bases outside the gene matches. CDR3 size: 15 residues. In DNA, the CDR3 is TGTGCCAGCAGCCGACCGACAGGGATCGTCCATGAGCAGTTCTTC. It specifies CASSRPTGIVHEQFF.

This clonotype was seen at least ten times. CDR3: CASSLRRDTEAFF. DNA for the CDR3: TGCGCCAGCAGCTTGCGCAGGGACACTGAAGCTTTCTTT. This chain links TRBV5-1 with TRBJ1-1; TRBD1 might be the D (5 bases). The CDR3 sequence is 13 residues long. CDR1 SGHRS and CDR2 YFSETQ come from the germline V gene. V dropped 1 base and J dropped 3 bases, with 7 bases sitting between them.

In this sample, this clonotype turned up many times. The genes are TRBV12-3 or TRBV12-4 and TRBJ2-5, with D unresolved. V was clipped by 1 base and J by 0 bases, with 6 bases between them. The CDR3 has 14 amino acids. The CDR3 bases are TGTGCCAGCAGTTTAGGGCGAAACCAAGAGACCCAGTACTTC. Protein: CASSLGRNQETQYF.

This chain joins TRBV5-1 and TRBJ2-6; D ambiguous. The germline gives CDR1 SGHRS, CDR2 YFSETQ. The CDR3 has 14 amino acids. Trimming pared 1 base from V and 1 base from J, leaving 3 bases between. CDR3 protein: CASSLISGANVLTF. The DNA of the CDR3 is TGCGCCAGCAGCTTGATTTCTGGGGCCAACGTCCTGACTTTC. Drawing the rest from reference TRBV5-1 and TRBJ2-6, the complete variable domain is KAGVTQTPRYLIKTRGQQVTLSCSPISGHRSVSWYQQTPGQGLQFLFEYFSETQRNKGNFPGRFSGRQFSNSRSEMNVSTLELGDSALYLCASSLISGANVLTFGAGSRLTVL.

This chain links TRBV9 with TRBJ2-7; TRBD2 agrees at 13 bases. J gave up 4 bases and V 3 bases, and 4 bases lay outside the gene matches. The CDR3 consists of 15 residues. The V gene's germline CDR1 is SGDLS and CDR2 YYNGEE. This CDR3 reads CASSATSGGMYEQYF. The CDR3 coding sequence is TGTGCCAGCAGCGCGACTAGCGGGGGGATGTACGAGCAGTACTTC.

This chain uses TRBV13 with TRBJ2-5; 7 nucleotides align to TRBD1. This CDR3 has 14 amino acids. V shed 5 bases, J shed 1 base, and the junction held 4 bases outside the gene matches. CDR1 and CDR2 (germline): PRHDT, FYEKMQ (reference sequence). CDR3 DNA sequence: TGTGCCAGCAGCCTACACAGGGGCCAAGAGACCCAGTACTTC. Residues: CASSLHRGQETQYF. Filled out from reference TRBV13 and TRBJ2-5, the complete variable domain reads AAGVIQSPRHLIKEKRETATLKCYPIPRHDTVYWYQQGPGQDPQFLISFYEKMQSDKGSIPDRFSAQQFSDYHSELNMSSLELGDSALYFCASSLHRGQETQYFGPGTRLLVL.

This clonotype was picked up many times. Here the CDR3 reads CASAGGSGSYNEQFF. The DNA of the CDR3 is TGTGCTAGTGCCGGGGGCTCCGGCAGTTACAATGAGCAGTTCTTC. The chain uses TRBV12-5 and TRBJ2-1; tentatively, D is TRBD1 or TRBD2 (6 bases each). The V gene's germline CDR1 is LGHNT and CDR2 FRNRAP. V shed 7 bases and J shed 4 bases, with 17 bases lying between them. The length of the CDR3 is 15 residues.